The source of this T cell receptor beta chain is a study of siplizumab effects on memory and regulatory T cells (dated by TCRdb to 2018 to 2020). Turning to the overall study: The effect of the anti-CD2 antibody siplizumab on alloreactive T-cell subsets was examined in allogeneic mixed lymphocyte reactions constructed from human PBMCs. The investigation overall reported the following: No functional confirmation was obtained for the suppressive function of proliferating Tregs from siplizumab cultures. Because sequences below about 10^-5 frequency were poorly captured, only a minor fraction of alloreactive clones could be mapped to unstimulated subsets. Roughly 75-97% of proliferating CD4+ or CD8+ clones could not be assigned a naive or memory phenotype. Greater diversity appeared to be present in unstimulated naive T cells than in memory T cells, and a substantial contribution to the alloresponse seemed to be made by naive cells. Siplizumab significantly reduced the cumulative frequency of alloreactive sequences traceable to unstimulated CD4+ memory T cells. Among mappable alloreactive CD4+ clones, an average Treg-derived fraction of roughly 71% was observed with siplizumab, compared with roughly 27% in control reactions.

Receptor libraries were prepared by the immunoSEQ multiplex PCR assay. Each sample had 80,000 to 100,000 TCR templates assayed by the deep sequencing platform. Genomic DNA extracted from sorted T cells was used for TCRbeta CDR3 sequencing. The authors' pipeline ran thus. The R programming language was used for clonal analysis of the TCRbeta CDR3 data. Alloreactive CD4+ and CD8+ clones were defined by comparing unstimulated samples with post-reaction CFSE-low samples. Alloreactive CD4+ clones were assigned to regulatory or non-regulatory origin by matching sequences to sorted unstimulated Treg and non-Treg repertoires. This immuneACCESS table, as held by TCRdb, lists in-frame sequences with V and J called but not all clones. Of the missing ones, under half trace to an unresolved V gene in checked studies; the others have no known cause. That table supplies the V and J calls and clone size; D and trimming were determined from the DNA. The table for this sample lists just over 40,000 clones; about 90% of them were counted only once. The biggest ten clones account for less than 0.25% of the sample.

With respect to this clone: There is no known antigen for this receptor. No qualities accompany the bases; no much larger clone lies one base away.

Reading the germline V gene gives CDR1 SNHLY and CDR2 FYNNEI. The CDR3 has 15 amino acids, counting the end cysteine and phenylalanine. The only DNA kept is the CDR3, 45 bases in frame from the first base. For this chain, trimming is 9 bases at the V end and 2 bases at the J end, and the number of junction bases without a gene match is 9. Unstimulated CD4+ memory cells were also sequenced in three donor pairs, together with CD4+ naive, CD8+ TEMRA, CD8+ naive and CD8+ effector memory subsets. Sorted unstimulated T cells and proliferating T cells recovered from mixed lymphocyte reactions underwent TCRbeta CDR3 sequencing. Fresh whole blood from 9 to 11 HLA-typed healthy donors was used as the source from which PBMCs were isolated.

Rearrangement joined TRBV2 to TRBJ1-2, with 10 bases in between that match TRBD1. The material sequenced was naive CD4+ T cells sorted from blood. What this sample's cell subset or site label stands for: unstimulated naive T cells. The sequence derives from a human donor in good health. The CDR3 loop reads CARTLTGGKNYGYTF. The DNA sequence is as follows: TGTGCCAGAACCTTGACAGGGGGCAAAAACTATGGCTACACCTTC.